These T cell receptor beta chains were read from a single sample in a study of spatial heterogeneity in lung cancer. A single record per CDR3 protein comes from TCRdb applying MiXCR to the 5' RACE reads. The sample includes 45,000 to 65,000 distinct CDR3 sequences, around 7.7% of them seen just once. The source material was PBMCs, sampled at follow-up. The source of these receptors is a female donor with early-stage non-small cell lung cancer. CDR3s include the opening cysteine and the closing phenylalanine or tryptophan. The order of the fields is D gene, CDR3 length, V gene, J gene, clone size, CDR3 DNA, CDR3 protein. The D gene is left open where the match is weak. Clone size is not always given. Where it is, it says once, few, many or a class for expanded clones.

>.|12|TRBV29-1|TRBJ2-5|.
TGCAGCGTTGACGGGTTGGCGTGGACCCAGTACTTC
CSVDGLAWTQYF
>.|12|TRBV28|TRBJ2-7|few
TGTGCCAGCAGTGAAAACTCCTACGAGCAGTACTTC
CASSENSYEQYF
>.|13|TRBV28|TRBJ2-7|many
TGTGCCAGCAGTTGGTCAGGGCCCTACGAGCAGTACTTC
CASSWSGPYEQYF
>.|14|TRBV6-5|TRBJ1-1|.
TGTGCCAGCAGACCAGATGTGGCTTGGGAAGAAGCTTTCTTT
CASRPDVAWEEAFF
>TRBD1|13|TRBV7-2|TRBJ1-1|many
TGTGCCAGCAGCCCCAATTCGGACAGGGGATCTTTCTTT
CASSPNSDRGSFF
>.|13|TRBV7-2|TRBJ1-5|many
TGTGCCAGCAGCTCCGGGCCAAACAGGGCCCAGCATTTT
CASSSGPNRAQHF
>TRBD2|16|TRBV3-1|TRBJ2-7|few
TGTGCCAGCAGCCAACGCGGGGGAGGACCGGCGGGCGAGCAGTACTTC
CASSQRGGGPAGEQYF
>TRBD2|14|TRBV20-1|TRBJ2-1|.
TGCAGTGCCCTTAGACTAGCGGGTGCGAATGAGCAGTTCTTC
CSALRLAGANEQFF
>TRBD1|17|TRBV5-1|TRBJ2-2|many
TGCGCCAGCAGCTTGCTGGGACAGGGGGTTAACACCGGGGAGCTGTTTTTT
CASSLLGQGVNTGELFF
>TRBD1|15|TRBV11-2|TRBJ1-1|few
TGTGCCAGCAGCTTAAACCGCCTGGACAGGTCTGAAGCTTTCTTT
CASSLNRLDRSEAFF
>.|13|TRBV5-4|TRBJ1-2|.
TGTGCCAGCAGCCTAGACAGTCTGTATGGCTACACCTTC
CASSLDSLYGYTF
>.|16|TRBV20-1|TRBJ1-1|medium-sized
TGCAGTGCTAGAGTACGAGGGGAGGGGATGAACACTGAAGCTTTCTTT
CSARVRGEGMNTEAFF
>.|15|TRBV15|TRBJ2-4|.
TGTGCCACCAGCAGAGAAGGAATAGCTGAAAACATTCAGTACTTC
CATSREGIAENIQYF
>.|12|TRBV5-6|TRBJ2-7|.
TGTGCCAGCGGCCGACAGGACTACGAGCAGTACTTC
CASGRQDYEQYF
>TRBD1|17|TRBV15|TRBJ2-5|.
TGTGCCACCAGCAGAGAACCGCGGGACAGGGGGCACGAGACCCAGTACTTC
CATSREPRDRGHETQYF
>.|12|TRBV27|TRBJ2-7|.
TGTGCCAGCTTCACCAGCTCCTACGAGCAGTACTTC
CASFTSSYEQYF
>TRBD2|16|TRBV10-3|TRBJ2-5|many
TGTGCCATCAGTGATGGAATAGCGGGGGGGTCAGAGACCCAGTACTTC
CAISDGIAGGSETQYF
>TRBD1|14|TRBV6-2/TRBV6-3|TRBJ2-3|many
TGTGCCAGCACCCACAGGGGGCTGGCAGATACGCAGTATTTT
CASTHRGLADTQYF
>TRBD2|15|TRBV20-1|TRBJ2-3|few
TGCAGTGCCGCCGGGACTAGCGGGGCAACAGATACGCAGTATTTT
CSAAGTSGATDTQYF
>TRBD2|15|TRBV12-3/TRBV12-4|TRBJ2-3|few
TGTGCCAGCAGTTTGGCCCTAGCGGGGGCCGCACGGGTGTATTTT
CASSLALAGAARVYF
>.|16|TRBV9|TRBJ1-2|many
TGTGCCAGCAGCCCCCAAGGATCAGGGGTCAACTATGGCTACACCTTC
CASSPQGSGVNYGYTF
>TRBD1|14|TRBV20-1|TRBJ2-7|.
TGCAGTGCTGACCCTAGGGCAGGGGGCCACGAGCAGTACTTC
CSADPRAGGHEQYF
>TRBD2|16|TRBV7-8|TRBJ2-5|many
TGTGCCAGCTGTAAAAGCGGGGGGGCCCCAGAGGAGACCCAGTACTTC
CASCKSGGAPEETQYF
>TRBD2|15|TRBV4-1|TRBJ2-2|many
TGCGCCAGCAGCCACCCTCGCGGGGGAACCGGGGAGCTGTTTTTT
CASSHPRGGTGELFF
>TRBD1|14|TRBV29-1|TRBJ2-1|few
TGCAGCGTTGAAACTGGACAGGGTTCCGATGAGCAGTTCTTC
CSVETGQGSDEQFF
>.|16|TRBV6-2/TRBV6-3|TRBJ2-3|few
TGTGCCAGCAGTGCCTTAGGAAAGGAGGCCGTCGATACGCAGTATTTT
CASSALGKEAVDTQYF
>.|17|TRBV6-8|TRBJ1-1|many
TGTGCCAGCAGTTACTATATGGACGGACCTGGGGACACTGAAGCTTTCTTT
CASSYYMDGPGDTEAFF
>TRBD1|13|TRBV6-1|TRBJ1-6|many
TGTGCCAGCAGTACCAACAGGGGACCACCCCTCCACTTT
CASSTNRGPPLHF
>TRBD1|12|TRBV19|TRBJ1-1|many
TGTGCCAGTAGTGACCGACAGGGGAAAGCTTTCTTT
CASSDRQGKAFF
>.|14|TRBV9|TRBJ2-3|many
TGTGCCAGCAAGGCGGTACCGAGCACAGATACGCAGTATTTT
CASKAVPSTDTQYF
>TRBD2|16|TRBV15|TRBJ2-3|few
TGTGCCACCAGCAGAGACGCTAGCGGAATCACAGATACGCAGTATTTT
CATSRDASGITDTQYF
>TRBD1|12|TRBV20-1|TRBJ2-7|.
TGCAGTGCTTCAGGGGGTCACTACGAGCAGTACTTC
CSASGGHYEQYF
>TRBD2|18|TRBV4-3|TRBJ2-3|many
TGCGCCAGCAGCCAAGATGGTCCTAGCGGGGGTAGCACAGATACGCAGTATTTT
CASSQDGPSGGSTDTQYF
>.|15|TRBV6-5|TRBJ1-6|many
TGTGCCAGCAGTTATATGAGGGGCCCAGGTTCACCCCTCCACTTT
CASSYMRGPGSPLHF
>.|14|TRBV7-9|TRBJ2-3|few
TGTGCCAGCAGCTCCTCCGGGGGCACAGATACGCAGTATTTT
CASSSSGGTDTQYF
>TRBD1|12|TRBV30|TRBJ1-1|few
TGTGCCTTAGACAGGGACGGCACTGAAGCTTTCTTT
CALDRDGTEAFF
>TRBD2|16|TRBV3-1|TRBJ2-1|.
TGTGCCAGCAGCCAAAGAATGACGGGACTACACAATGAGCAGTTCTTC
CASSQRMTGLHNEQFF
>TRBD2|14|TRBV6-1|TRBJ2-1|.
TGTGCCAGCATACCCAGCGGGGGATACAATGAGCAGTTCTTC
CASIPSGGYNEQFF
>.|14|TRBV9|TRBJ1-2|.
TGTGCCAGCAGCTTTTCGGACTATACTTCTGGCTACACCTTC
CASSFSDYTSGYTF
>.|14|TRBV18|TRBJ2-1|many
TGTGCCAGCTCCGGAGATAGCTCCTACAATGAGCAGTTCTTC
CASSGDSSYNEQFF
>.|17|TRBV7-6|TRBJ2-5|few
TGTGCCAGCAGCTTATCCGGGGGGCCCGCCCCCCAAGAGACCCAGTACTTC
CASSLSGGPAPQETQYF
>.|15|TRBV7-2|TRBJ1-3|.
TGTGCCAGCAGCTTATATTTCAGTGAGGGCAACACCATATATTTT
CASSLYFSEGNTIYF
>.|14|TRBV7-9|TRBJ1-4|.
TGTGCCAGCAGCTTTCGGATCGGCGGCGAAAAACTGTTTTTT
CASSFRIGGEKLFF
>.|14|TRBV6-1|TRBJ2-3|.
TGTGCCAGCAGTGTTGTCTCCAGCACAGATACGCAGTATTTT
CASSVVSSTDTQYF
>.|13|TRBV5-1|TRBJ1-2|.
TGCGCCAGCAGCTTGGCAGGGGATGGAGGCTACACCTTC
CASSLAGDGGYTF
>TRBD2|17|TRBV7-2|TRBJ2-3|few
TGTGCCAGCAGCTTGGCACTAGCGGGGATGGGCGCAGATACGCAGTATTTT
CASSLALAGMGADTQYF
>.|15|TRBV7-2|TRBJ1-2|few
TGTGCCAGCAGCTCCCTGGGACGACCTAGCTATGGCTACACCTTC
CASSSLGRPSYGYTF